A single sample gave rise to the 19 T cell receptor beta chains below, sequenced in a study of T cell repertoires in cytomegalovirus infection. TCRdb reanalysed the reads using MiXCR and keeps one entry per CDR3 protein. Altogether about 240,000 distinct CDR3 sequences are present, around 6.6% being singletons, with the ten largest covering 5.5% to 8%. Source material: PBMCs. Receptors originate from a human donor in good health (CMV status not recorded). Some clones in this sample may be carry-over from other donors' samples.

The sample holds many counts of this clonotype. CDR3 DNA sequence: TGCGCCAGCAGCTTTCAATCACTTCCGAACACTGAAGCTTTCTTT. It translates to CASSFQSLPNTEAFF. The genes are TRBV5-1 and TRBJ1-1; D remains ambiguous. V was cut by 2 bases and J by 1 base, with 12 bases left in between. Germline V gene sequence: CDR1 SGHRS, CDR2 YFSETQ. CDR3 size: 15 residues.

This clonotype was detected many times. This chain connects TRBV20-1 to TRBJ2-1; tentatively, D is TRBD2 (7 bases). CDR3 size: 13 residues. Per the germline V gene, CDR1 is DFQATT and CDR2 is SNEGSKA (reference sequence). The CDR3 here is CSCGGGVVDEQFF. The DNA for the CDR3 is TGCAGCTGCGGGGGCGGGGTTGTGGATGAGCAGTTCTTC.

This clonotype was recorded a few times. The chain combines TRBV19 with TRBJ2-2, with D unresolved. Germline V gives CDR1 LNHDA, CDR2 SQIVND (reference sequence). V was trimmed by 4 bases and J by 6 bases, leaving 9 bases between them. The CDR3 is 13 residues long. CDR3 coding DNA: TGTGCCAGTAGTAACTTGGCATCCGGGGAGCTGTTTTTT. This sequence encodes CASSNLASGELFF.

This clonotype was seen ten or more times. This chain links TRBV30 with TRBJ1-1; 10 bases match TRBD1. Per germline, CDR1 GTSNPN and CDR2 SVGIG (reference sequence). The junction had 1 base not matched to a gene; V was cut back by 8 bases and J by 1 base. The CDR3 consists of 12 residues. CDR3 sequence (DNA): TGTGCCGGACAGGGGGGGAACACTGAAGCTTTCTTT. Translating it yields CAGQGGNTEAFF. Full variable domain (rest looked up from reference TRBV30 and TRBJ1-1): SQTIHQWPATLVQPVGSPLSLECTVEGTSNPNLYWYRQAAGRGLQLLFYSVGIGQISSEVPQNLSASRPQDRQFILSSKKLLLSDSGFYLCAGQGGNTEAFFGQGTRLTVV.

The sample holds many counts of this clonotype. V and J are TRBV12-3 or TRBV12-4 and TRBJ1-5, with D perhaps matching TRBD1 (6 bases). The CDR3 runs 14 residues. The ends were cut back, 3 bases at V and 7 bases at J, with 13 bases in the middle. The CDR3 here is CASSFFRRGQPQHF. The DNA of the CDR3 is TGTGCCAGCAGTTTCTTTAGGAGGGGGCAGCCCCAGCATTTT.

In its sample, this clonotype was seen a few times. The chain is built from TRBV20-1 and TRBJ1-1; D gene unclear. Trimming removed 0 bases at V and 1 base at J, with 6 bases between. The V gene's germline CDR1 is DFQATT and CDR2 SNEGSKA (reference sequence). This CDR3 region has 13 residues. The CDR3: CSARDYGNTEAFF. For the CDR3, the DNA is TGCAGTGCTAGAGATTACGGGAACACTGAAGCTTTCTTT.

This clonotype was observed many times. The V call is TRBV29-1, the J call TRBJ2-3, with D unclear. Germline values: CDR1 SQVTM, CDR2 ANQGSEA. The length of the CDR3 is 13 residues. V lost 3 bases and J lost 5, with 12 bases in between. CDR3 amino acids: CSVEGNQKDTQYF. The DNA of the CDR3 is TGCAGCGTTGAGGGAAACCAAAAAGATACGCAGTATTTT.

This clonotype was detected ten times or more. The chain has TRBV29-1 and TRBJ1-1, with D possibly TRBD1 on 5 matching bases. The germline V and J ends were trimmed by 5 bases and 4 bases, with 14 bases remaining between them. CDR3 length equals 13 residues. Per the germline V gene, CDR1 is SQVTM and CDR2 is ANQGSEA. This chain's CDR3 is CSVRLGGSTEAFF. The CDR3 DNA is TGCAGCGTTCGCCTGGGGGGAAGCACTGAAGCTTTCTTT.

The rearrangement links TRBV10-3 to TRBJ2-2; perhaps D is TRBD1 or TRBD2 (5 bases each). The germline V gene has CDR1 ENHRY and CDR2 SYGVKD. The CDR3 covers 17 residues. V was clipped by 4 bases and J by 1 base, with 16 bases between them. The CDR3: CAISGRTGAENTGELFF. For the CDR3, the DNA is TGTGCCATCAGTGGTCGGACCGGGGCTGAGAACACCGGGGAGCTGTTTTTT.

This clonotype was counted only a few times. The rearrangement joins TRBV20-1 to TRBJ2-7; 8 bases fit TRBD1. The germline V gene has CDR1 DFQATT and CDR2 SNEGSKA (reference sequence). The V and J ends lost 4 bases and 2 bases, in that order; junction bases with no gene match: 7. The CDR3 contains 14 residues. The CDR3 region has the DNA TGCAGTGCTACTCCGGGACAGGCGGCCTACGAGCAGTACTTC. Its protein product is CSATPGQAAYEQYF.

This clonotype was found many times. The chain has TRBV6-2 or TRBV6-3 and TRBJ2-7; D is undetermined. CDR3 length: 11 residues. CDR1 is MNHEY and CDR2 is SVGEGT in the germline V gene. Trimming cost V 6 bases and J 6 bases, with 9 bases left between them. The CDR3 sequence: CASSPGSEQYF. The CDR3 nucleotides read TGTGCCAGCAGCCCCGGAAGCGAGCAGTACTTC.

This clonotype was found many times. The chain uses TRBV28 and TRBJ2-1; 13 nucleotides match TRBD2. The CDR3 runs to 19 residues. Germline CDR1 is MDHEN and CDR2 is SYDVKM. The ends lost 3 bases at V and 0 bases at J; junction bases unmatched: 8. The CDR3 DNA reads TGTGCCAGCAGTTTCCCACTAGCGGGGGGGAGCTCCTCCTACAATGAGCAGTTCTTC. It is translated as CASSFPLAGGSSSYNEQFF.

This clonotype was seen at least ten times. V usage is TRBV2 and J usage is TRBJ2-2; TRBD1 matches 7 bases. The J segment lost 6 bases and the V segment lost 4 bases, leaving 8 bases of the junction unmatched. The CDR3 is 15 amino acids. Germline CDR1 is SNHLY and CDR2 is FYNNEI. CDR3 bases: TGTGCCAGCAGTGTGGGGACAGTTTTCGCCGGGGAGCTGTTTTTT. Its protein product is CASSVGTVFAGELFF.

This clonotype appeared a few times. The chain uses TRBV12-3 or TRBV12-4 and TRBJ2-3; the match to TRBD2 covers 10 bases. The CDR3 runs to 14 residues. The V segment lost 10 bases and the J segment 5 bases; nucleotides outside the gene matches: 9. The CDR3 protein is CATSRSGGGDTQYF. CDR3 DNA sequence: TGTGCCACCTCCAGGAGCGGGGGGGGAGATACGCAGTATTTT.

Here the CDR3 reads CASSLGGGTSYNEQFF. The CDR3 DNA reads as TGTGCCAGCAGTTTAGGCGGGGGAACCTCCTACAATGAGCAGTTCTTC. The V and J genes are TRBV12-3 or TRBV12-4 and TRBJ2-1; the match to TRBD2 covers 7 bases. The CDR3 runs to 16 residues. V shed 1 base, J shed 0 bases, and the junction held 3 bases outside the gene matches.

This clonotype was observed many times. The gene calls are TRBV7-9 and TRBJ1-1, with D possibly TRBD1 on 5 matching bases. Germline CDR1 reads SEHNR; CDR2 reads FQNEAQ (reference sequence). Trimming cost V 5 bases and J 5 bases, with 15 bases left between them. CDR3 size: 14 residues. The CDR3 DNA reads TGTGCCAGCAGCCTAGGGGAGGGAGGGACTGAAGCTTTCTTT. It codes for CASSLGEGGTEAFF. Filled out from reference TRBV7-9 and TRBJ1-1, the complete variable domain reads DTGVSQNPRHKITKRGQNVTFRCDPISEHNRLYWYRQTLGQGPEFLTYFQNEAQLEKSRLLSDRFSAERPKGSFSTLEIQRTEQGDSAMYLCASSLGEGGTEAFFGQGTRLTVV.

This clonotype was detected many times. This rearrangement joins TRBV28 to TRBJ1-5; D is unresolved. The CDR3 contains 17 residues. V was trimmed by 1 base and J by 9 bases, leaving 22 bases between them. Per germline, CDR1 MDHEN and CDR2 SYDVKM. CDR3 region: CASSLSKGARGVRPQHF. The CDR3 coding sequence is TGTGCCAGCAGTTTATCTAAGGGAGCCCGGGGAGTTCGGCCCCAGCATTTT.

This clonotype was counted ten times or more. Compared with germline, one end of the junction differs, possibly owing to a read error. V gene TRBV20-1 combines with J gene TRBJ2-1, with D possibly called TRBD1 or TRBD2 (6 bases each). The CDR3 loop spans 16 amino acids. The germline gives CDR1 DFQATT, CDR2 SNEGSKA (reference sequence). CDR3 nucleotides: TGCAATGCTAGGGGGGACCGCCCGGAGGACTACAATGAGCAGTTCTTC. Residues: CNARGDRPEDYNEQFF.

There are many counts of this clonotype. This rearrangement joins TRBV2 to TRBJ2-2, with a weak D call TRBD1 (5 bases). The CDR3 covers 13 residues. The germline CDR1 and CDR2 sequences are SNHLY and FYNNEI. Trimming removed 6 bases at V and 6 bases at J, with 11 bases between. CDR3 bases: TGTGCCAGCAGGGACAATCATCCCGGGGAGCTGTTTTTT. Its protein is CASRDNHPGELFF.